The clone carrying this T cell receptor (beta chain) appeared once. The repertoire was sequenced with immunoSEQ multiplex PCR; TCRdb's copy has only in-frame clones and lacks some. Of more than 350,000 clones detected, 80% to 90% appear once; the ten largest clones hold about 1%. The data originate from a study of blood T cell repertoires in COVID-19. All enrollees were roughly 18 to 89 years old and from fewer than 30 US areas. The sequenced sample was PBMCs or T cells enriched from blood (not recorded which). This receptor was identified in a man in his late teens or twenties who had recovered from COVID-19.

CDR3 sequence reads: CASSSAGQHLNTEAFF. CDR3 coding DNA: TGTGCCAGCAGTTCCGCCGGACAGCATTTGAACACTGAAGCTTTCTTT. The V gene is TRBV6-6, the J gene TRBJ1-1, with TRBD1 as a possible D gene (6 bases). V was pared by 4 bases and J by 0 bases, with 15 bases between. The CDR3 length is 16 residues. The germline V gene encodes CDR1 MNHNY and CDR2 SVGAGI (reference sequence).